This T cell receptor (beta chain) originates from a study of blood T cell repertoires in COVID-19. Study summary: Both acute and convalescent COVID-19 samples were obtained from the United States, Italy and Spain. The cDNA or gDNA used as material had been derived from T cells, B-cell-depleted T cells, or PBMCs.

Original processing methods: Amplification of reference gene primers provided the estimated nucleated cell counts. TCRdb's table, derived via immunoSEQ multiplex PCR, lists solely in-frame clones and lacks some. That table supplies the V and J calls and clone size; D and trimming were determined from the DNA. The sample shows 200,000 to 300,000 clones, about 89% of them seen only once. Germline assignment: CDR1 SGHTA and CDR2 FQGNSA. The germline V and J ends were trimmed by 0 bases and 7 bases, with 10 bases remaining between them. The CDR3 has 13 residues. The chain combines TRBV7-2 with TRBJ2-7; D possibly corresponds to TRBD1 (5 bases). Material for sequencing was peripheral blood. The sequence derives from a man aged 40-55 years who had recovered from COVID-19. CDR3 DNA sequence: TGTGCCAGCAGCTTAGCCAGGGTAGAAGAGCAGTACTTC. Residues: CASSLARVEEQYF.